These T cell receptor beta chains were read from a single sample in a study of T cells in Graves' hyperthyroidism and ophthalmopathy. MiXCR was run by TCRdb on the multiplex PCR reads, yielding one entry per CDR3 protein. Of some 530,000 distinct CDR3 sequences listed, 20% to 25% are singletons. Sequencing was done on a sample of blood. The origin of the receptors is a woman in her 70s with Graves' ophthalmopathy. CDR3s include the opening cysteine and the closing phenylalanine or tryptophan. D genes are given only for firm matches. Part of the rows lack a size; the others show once, few, many or a class for expanded clones.

v_call	cdr3_length	j_call	clone_size	d_call	cdr3_nt	cdr3_aa
TRBV10-2	17	TRBJ2-3	many	TRBD2	TGCGCCAGCAGTGAGCCAATGGGACTAGCGGGAAAAGATACGCAGTATTTT	CASSEPMGLAGKDTQYF
TRBV2	13	TRBJ1-5	NA	NA	TGTGCCAGCAGTGAAATCGGCCCGCAGCCCCAGCATTTT	CASSEIGPQPQHF
TRBV20-1	13	TRBJ2-3	many	NA	TGCAGTGCTAGTTGGGGCATGATAGATACGCAGTATTTT	CSASWGMIDTQYF
TRBV12-3/TRBV12-4	16	TRBJ2-5	NA	TRBD1	TGTGCCAGCAGTTTGATCACAGGGGGCCCGGGAGAGACCCAGTACTTC	CASSLITGGPGETQYF
TRBV6-1	14	TRBJ1-5	NA	NA	TGTGCCAGCAGTGCCGGGACCGGACATCAGCCCCAGCATTTT	CASSAGTGHQPQHF
TRBV6-2/TRBV6-3	14	TRBJ2-1	many	NA	TGTGCCAGTAGAGTACAGGGGATGGGGGGTGAGCAGTTCTTC	CASRVQGMGGEQFF
TRBV2	17	TRBJ2-7	NA	TRBD2	TGTGCCAGCAGTGGGACTAGCGGGAGGACCGCCCGGTACGAGCAGTACTTC	CASSGTSGRTARYEQYF
TRBV6-1	15	TRBJ1-1	many	NA	TGTGCCAGCAGTCGAGCAGACCCAGACCAATTTGAAGCTTTCTTT	CASSRADPDQFEAFF
TRBV5-1	14	TRBJ1-4	NA	NA	TGCGCCAGCAGCGGGGGACGGACTAATGAAAAACTGTTTTTT	CASSGGRTNEKLFF
TRBV16	13	TRBJ1-1	NA	NA	TGTGCCAGCAGGCGTTGGGCGGGCACTGAAGCTTTCTTT	CASRRWAGTEAFF
TRBV28	14	TRBJ2-7	few	NA	TGTGCCAGCAGTTTATCCACCAGTGGGTACGAGCAGTACTTC	CASSLSTSGYEQYF
TRBV7-2	16	TRBJ1-2	many	NA	TGTGCCAGCAGCTTAGCGATGTCAGGGATTAACTATGGCTACACCTTC	CASSLAMSGINYGYTF
TRBV7-3	15	TRBJ2-1	many	NA	TGTGCCAGCAGCTTAACACGTGGACAGAACAATGAGCAGTTCTTC	CASSLTRGQNNEQFF
TRBV5-1	15	TRBJ2-1	few	NA	TGCGCCAGCAGCTTGGTACGTGGAGGGGTTAATGAGCAGTTCTTC	CASSLVRGGVNEQFF
TRBV19	14	TRBJ2-3	NA	TRBD2	TGTGCCACCCTGAATAGCGGGATCACAGATACGCAGTATTTT	CATLNSGITDTQYF
TRBV28	16	TRBJ2-1	many	TRBD1	TGTGCCAGCAGCCCCTGGACAGGCAGCTCCTACAATGAGCAGTTCTTC	CASSPWTGSSYNEQFF
TRBV11-3	16	TRBJ2-2	few	NA	TGTGCCAGCAGCCAGCGTCGGGGACAGAACACCGGGGAGCTGTTTTTT	CASSQRRGQNTGELFF
TRBV20-1	14	TRBJ2-1	NA	NA	TGCAGTGCTAGGTCCTTGAACTCCTACAATGAGCAGTTCTTC	CSARSLNSYNEQFF
TRBV7-3	16	TRBJ2-2	many	TRBD2	TGTGCCAGCAGCTCCCCTGGACTAGCGGCGGCCGGGGAGCTGTTTTTT	CASSSPGLAAAGELFF
TRBV6-1	13	TRBJ2-7	NA	NA	TGTGCCATCTTCGGGACGCCGAGGGGCGAGCAGTACTTC	CAIFGTPRGEQYF
TRBV24-1	14	TRBJ2-1	NA	NA	TGTGCCACCTCGGGGGCGAGCTCCTACAATGAGCAGTTCTTC	CATSGASSYNEQFF
TRBV9	12	TRBJ1-1	once	TRBD1	TGTGCCAGCAGCGTTGCCAGGGGGCCAGCTTTCTTT	CASSVARGPAFF
TRBV4-2	13	TRBJ2-7	NA	NA	TGTGCCAGCAGCCAGACGGGTGTGTACGAGCAGTACTTC	CASSQTGVYEQYF
TRBV9	20	TRBJ2-1	NA	TRBD2	TGTGCCAGCAGCCCTGGGACTAGCGGGAGATCCCCTTTTTCCTACAATGAGCAGTTCTTC	CASSPGTSGRSPFSYNEQFF
TRBV20-1	14	TRBJ2-3	few	NA	TGCAGTGCTTATTCCGGGCGAAGCACAGATACGCAGTATTTT	CSAYSGRSTDTQYF
TRBV20-1	13	TRBJ2-5	few	NA	TGCAGTGCTATTATGACCGTTTCAGGGACCCAGTACTTC	CSAIMTVSGTQYF
TRBV7-3	13	TRBJ1-1	once	NA	TGTGCCAGCAGCTTTACTATAAACACTGAAGCTTTCTTT	CASSFTINTEAFF
TRBV2	14	TRBJ2-7	many	NA	TGTGCCAGCAGCCTTGACAGGTTAGCCTACGAGCAGTACTTC	CASSLDRLAYEQYF